These 27 T cell receptor beta chains originate from one sample sequenced in a study of cytomegalovirus exposure and HLA in healthy donors. Both 60 Vbeta primers and 13 Jbeta primers went into the PCR. Profiled with immunoSEQ multiplex PCR; TCRdb holds only in-frame clones, not every one. The table has around 100,000 clones, roughly four fifths seen once. The sequenced sample was PBMCs. Receptors were obtained from a man between 35 and 55 years old in good health and CMV-seropositive.

This sequence joins TRBV2 and TRBJ1-4; 9 bases match TRBD1. V was clipped by 8 bases and J by 7 bases; unmatched bases: 5. The V gene's germline CDR1 is SNHLY and CDR2 FYNNEI. This CDR3 spans 13 amino acids. The CDR3 reads CASRVTGGEKLFF. The CDR3 DNA follows: TGTGCCAGCCGGGTGACAGGGGGTGAAAAACTGTTTTTT.

On this clone: Within the sample, other DNA sequences also encode this same CDR3. The chain couples TRBV5-1 to TRBJ1-1, with D uncertain. The V gene's germline CDR1 is SGHRS and CDR2 YFSETQ. Trimming shortened V by 0 bases and J by 0 bases, and 6 bases separated the two germline ends. The CDR3 is made up of 14 amino acids. The CDR3 nucleotides are TGCGCCAGCAGCTTGGACAGACTGAACACTGAAGCTTTCTTT. It yields the protein CASSLDRLNTEAFF.

The chain combines TRBV27 with TRBJ2-7, with 9 positions matching TRBD1. There are 15 residues in the CDR3. With 2 bases clipped from V and 3 bases from J, the junction kept 5 bases outside the gene matches. CDR1 and CDR2 from the germline V gene are MNHEY and SMNVEV (reference sequence). In DNA, the CDR3 is TGTGCCAGCAGTTTACTCGGACAGGGGTTCTACGAGCAGTACTTC. Its protein product is CASSLLGQGFYEQYF.

The V gene is TRBV5-8, the J gene TRBJ2-1; the D gene is possibly TRBD1 (5 bases). V was cut by 0 bases and J by 11 bases, with 21 bases left in between. The V gene's germline CDR1 is SGHTS and CDR2 YDEGEE. This CDR3 is built from 16 residues. The CDR3 bases are TGTGCCAGCAGCTTGGTCCCCTCATCGGACACCGGCCAGCAGTTCTTC. This codes for CASSLVPSSDTGQQFF. The complete variable domain, with remaining parts taken from reference TRBV5-8 and TRBJ2-1, reads EAGVTQSPTHLIKTRGQQATLRCSPISGHTSVYWYQQALGLGLQFLLWYDEGEERNRGNFPPRFSGRQFPNYSSELNVNALELEDSALYLCASSLVPSSDTGQQFFGPGTRLTVL.

The chain links TRBV21-1 to TRBJ2-5; no check of the table's D call, TRBD2, against the DNA was made. TRBV21-1 is recorded as a pseudogene. The CDR3 runs 17 residues. CDR3 residues: CASSTLGLAGVGKTQYF. DNA of the CDR3: TGTGCCAGCAGCACGTTAGGACTAGCGGGAGTTGGGAAGACCCAGTACTTC.

The chain links TRBV9 to TRBJ1-6; D might be TRBD1 (5 bases). Looked up from germline, CDR1 is SGDLS and CDR2 is YYNGEE. The CDR3 extends over 15 amino acids. V was clipped by 6 bases and J by 7 bases, with 17 bases between them. CDR3 in amino acids: CASTLGGGLNSPLHF. The CDR3 DNA sequence: TGTGCCAGCACCCTCGGGGGGGGTCTCAATTCACCCCTCCACTTT.

The chain carries TRBV28 and TRBJ2-1, with 9 bases matching TRBD2. CDR3 length equals 16 residues. J lost 7 bases, V lost 2 bases, and 9 bases had no gene match. The germline V gene encodes CDR1 MDHEN and CDR2 SYDVKM. The CDR3 reads CASSLVSGSIRNEQFF. In nucleotides, the CDR3 is TGTGCCAGCAGTTTAGTTAGCGGGAGTATAAGGAATGAGCAGTTCTTC.

The chain uses TRBV9 and TRBJ2-5, with 11 bases fitting TRBD2. The CDR3 has 15 amino acids. Germline V CDR1 and CDR2: SGDLS, YYNGEE. J was trimmed by 4 bases and V by 5 bases; bases with no gene match: 7. The DNA of the CDR3 is TGTGCCAGCAGTCACGGACTAGCGGGTGGAGAGACCCAGTACTTC. It yields the protein CASSHGLAGGETQYF.

The genes are TRBV5-1 and TRBJ2-1, with D tentatively TRBD1 (6 bases). Germline V gene sequence: CDR1 SGHRS, CDR2 YFSETQ. V was pared by 4 bases and J by 5 bases, with 13 bases between. This CDR3 region has 14 residues. The CDR3 protein is CASSPRDNDNEQFF. The CDR3 bases are TGCGCCAGCAGCCCCCGGGACAATGACAATGAGCAGTTCTTC.

The genes are TRBV23-1 and TRBJ1-1; D uncertain. TRBV23-1 is noted as an ORF with a role that remains uncertain. V lost 1 base and J 7 bases, leaving 19 bases between the germline ends. There are 16 residues in the CDR3. The CDR3 is CASSQFQPGTLFEAFF. CDR3 DNA: TGCGCCAGCAGTCAATTCCAGCCAGGAACGCTGTTTGAAGCTTTCTTT.

J is TRBJ2-3 and V is TRBV6-5, with 10 bases aligning to TRBD2. The V and J ends lost 5 bases and 5 bases, in that order; junction bases with no gene match: 7. Germline V gives CDR1 MNHEY, CDR2 SVGAGI. The CDR3 totals 15 residues. CDR3 bases: TGTGCCAGCAGTCTAGCGGGGGTATGGATAGATACGCAGTATTTT. As protein: CASSLAGVWIDTQYF.

The genes are TRBV28 and TRBJ2-2, with D unresolved. The germline V and J ends were trimmed by 7 bases and 3 bases, with 6 bases remaining between them. The CDR3 has 12 residues. CDR1 is MDHEN, CDR2 SYDVKM, per germline. The CDR3 here is CASNGHTGELFF. CDR3 bases: TGTGCCAGCAATGGGCACACCGGGGAGCTGTTTTTT. The full variable domain, completed using reference TRBV28 and TRBJ2-2, is DVKVTQSSRYLVKRTGEKVFLECVQDMDHENMFWYRQDPGLGLRLIYFSYDVKMKEKGDIPEGYSVSREKKERFSLILESASTNQTSMYLCASNGHTGELFFGEGSRLTVL.

The chain employs TRBV5-5 and TRBJ1-1, with D perhaps TRBD1 (5 bases). Germline V gene data show CDR1 as SGHKS and CDR2 as YYEKEE (reference sequence). The V end lost 2 bases, the J end lost 1 base, and 12 bases lay between the germline ends. CDR3 length equals 15 residues. Written as DNA, the CDR3 is TGTGCCAGCAGCTTTCCCGGGGGGGGGAACACTGAAGCTTTCTTT. This sequence encodes CASSFPGGGNTEAFF.

The chain combines TRBV2 with TRBJ2-7, with D possibly being TRBD1 (6 bases). This CDR3 region has 14 residues. The ends were cut back, 8 bases at V and 2 bases at J, with 16 bases in the middle. Germline V CDR1 and CDR2: SNHLY, FYNNEI. CDR3 sequence reads: CASSDQGLAYEQYF. In nucleotides, the CDR3 is TGTGCCAGCTCGGACCAGGGGCTCGCCTACGAGCAGTACTTC. Drawing the rest from reference TRBV2 and TRBJ2-7, the complete variable domain is EPEVTQTPSHQVTQMGQEVILRCVPISNHLYFYWYRQILGQKVEFLVSFYNNEISEKSEIFDDQFSVERPDGSNFTLKIRSTKLEDSAMYFCASSDQGLAYEQYFGPGTRLTVT.

V and J are TRBV4-1 and TRBJ1-4; D remains ambiguous. V lost 0 bases, J lost 8 bases, and 7 bases lay in between. Germline loops: CDR1 MGHRA, CDR2 YSYEKL. This CDR3 has 13 residues. This CDR3 reads CASSQEREEKLFF. The CDR3 DNA sequence: TGCGCCAGCAGCCAAGAAAGAGAAGAAAAACTGTTTTTT.

The chain is built from TRBV7-9 and TRBJ2-5; a possible D gene is TRBD2 (5 bases). The CDR3 spans 12 residues. Looked up from germline, CDR1 is SEHNR and CDR2 is FQNEAQ (reference sequence). V lost 5 bases and J lost 5, with 9 bases in between. This chain's CDR3 is CASSRTVETQYF. The CDR3 bases are TGTGCCAGCAGCCGGACTGTCGAGACCCAGTACTTC. Filled out from reference TRBV7-9 and TRBJ2-5, the complete variable domain reads DTGVSQNPRHKITKRGQNVTFRCDPISEHNRLYWYRQTLGQGPEFLTYFQNEAQLEKSRLLSDRFSAERPKGSFSTLEIQRTEQGDSAMYLCASSRTVETQYFGPGTRLLVL.

This chain connects TRBV6-5 to TRBJ1-5, with 10 bases identical to TRBD1. Trimming took 9 bases from V and 10 from J; bases not matched to a gene: 12. Germline V gene lookup returns CDR1 MNHEY and CDR2 SVGAGI. The CDR3 extends over 14 amino acids. This CDR3 is CASLDRGSREPQHF. As DNA, the CDR3 is TGTGCCAGTCTGGACAGGGGGTCCCGGGAACCCCAGCATTTT.

The genes are TRBV18 and TRBJ1-6; D might be TRBD1 (5 bases). Per the germline V gene, CDR1 is KGHSH and CDR2 is LQKENI. The CDR3 contains 14 residues. Trimming removed 1 base at V and 8 bases at J, with 9 bases between. The CDR3 reads CASSPQGEDSPLHF. CDR3 nucleotide sequence: TGTGCCAGCTCACCACAAGGGGAGGATTCACCCCTCCACTTT.

This sequence joins TRBV6-1 and TRBJ1-1; possibly TRBD1 for D (6 bases). This CDR3 contains 14 residues. The V end lost 5 bases, the J end lost 4 bases, and 14 bases lay between the germline ends. Germline loops: CDR1 MNHNS, CDR2 SASEGT. The DNA for the CDR3 is TGTGCCAGCAGTCGAAGACAGGAAAGCACTGAAGCTTTCTTT. It codes for CASSRRQESTEAFF.

This clone was picked up a small number of times. The V gene is TRBV9, the J gene TRBJ2-2; 7 bases are a match to TRBD1. Per germline, CDR1 SGDLS and CDR2 YYNGEE. Unmatched junction bases numbered 3, after V lost 1 base and J lost 0 bases. The CDR3 contains 16 residues. This CDR3 is CASSVWGQTNTGELFF. CDR3 bases: TGTGCCAGCAGCGTATGGGGACAGACGAACACCGGGGAGCTGTTTTTT.

The V gene is TRBV30, the J gene TRBJ2-5, with 9 bases that match TRBD1. The CDR3 contains 15 residues. V was pared by 0 bases and J by 5 bases, with 7 bases of the junction left unmatched. Germline CDR1 is GTSNPN and CDR2 is SVGIG (reference sequence). The CDR3 coding sequence is TGTGCCTGGAGTGTATTCGGACAGGGGATTGAGACCCAGTACTTC. Protein sequence: CAWSVFGQGIETQYF. Complete variable domain (other parts from reference TRBV30 and TRBJ2-5): SQTIHQWPATLVQPVGSPLSLECTVEGTSNPNLYWYRQAAGRGLQLLFYSVGIGQISSEVPQNLSASRPQDRQFILSSKKLLLSDSGFYLCAWSVFGQGIETQYFGPGTRLLVL.

CDR3 DNA sequence: TGTGCCATCAGTGAAGACAGTCTGTACACTGAAGCTTTCTTT. Translating it yields CAISEDSLYTEAFF. The chain uses TRBV10-3 and TRBJ1-1, with D perhaps TRBD1 (5 bases). This CDR3 comprises 14 residues. Germline V CDR1 and CDR2: ENHRY, SYGVKD. V lost 3 bases and J lost 3, with 11 bases in between.

The genes are TRBV27 and TRBJ2-3, with D tentatively TRBD1 (6 bases). The CDR3 is 19 residues long. From germline, CDR1 is MNHEY and CDR2 SMNVEV (reference sequence). The V gene lost 5 bases and the J gene lost 4 bases, with 28 bases spanning the gap. For the CDR3, the DNA is TGTGCCAGCAGTCCTGGGACACCCTTTGTGATTAGAAGAGCAGATACGCAGTATTTT. As protein: CASSPGTPFVIRRADTQYF.

This chain connects TRBV27 to TRBJ2-7, with TRBD1 matching over 10 bases. CDR1 MNHEY and CDR2 SMNVEV come from the germline V gene (reference sequence). The V gene end was trimmed by 5 bases and the J gene end by 5 bases; junction bases not matched to a gene: 9. The CDR3 has 15 amino acids. The CDR3 sequence is CASSDTGTGADEQYF. CDR3 DNA sequence: TGTGCCAGCAGTGACACCGGGACAGGGGCCGACGAGCAGTACTTC.

This clone was seen only a few times. The chain is built from TRBV11-3 and TRBJ2-1, with D maybe TRBD1 (5 bases). The CDR3 length is 13 residues. From germline, CDR1 is SGHNT and CDR2 YENEEA. Trimming took 4 bases from V and 4 from J, leaving 8 bases between them. Written as DNA, the CDR3 is TGTGCCAGCAGCTATGACAGTTACAATGAGCAGTTCTTC. It specifies CASSYDSYNEQFF.

The chain employs TRBV14 and TRBJ1-2; D unclear. CDR1 and CDR2 (germline): SGHDN, FVKESK. The CDR3 is made up of 12 amino acids. Trimming stripped 2 bases from V and 5 bases from J, with 6 bases between. As DNA, the CDR3 is TGTGCCAGCAGCCAATACGGTTATGGCTACACCTTC. This gives the protein CASSQYGYGYTF.

The CDR3, as DNA: TGTGCCAGCAGCGTAGGGCGGAACTATGGCTACACCTTC. Its translation: CASSVGRNYGYTF. The genes are TRBV9 and TRBJ1-2; D ambiguous. This CDR3 is built from 13 residues. Deletions cut 0 bases from V and 2 bases from J, with 5 bases between. Germline V CDR1 and CDR2: SGDLS, YYNGEE.